Listed here is a single T cell receptor beta chain. Its specificity is not known. This sample is drawn from a study of shared clonotypes between healthy human individuals. In the study overall: Participating donors consisted of two women and three men aged 18 to 49. General study points: The study drew on few donors, limiting represented genetic and exposure-history diversity.

Clones were sequenced by immunoSEQ multiplex PCR, and TCRdb holds only the in-frame ones, with some missing. The table records about 530,000 clones, about three quarters of them present only once. Germline V CDR1 and CDR2: SGHRS, YFSETQ. V was pared by 0 bases and J by 0 bases, with 10 bases between. This CDR3 region has 16 residues. J is TRBJ2-1 and V is TRBV5-1, with D perhaps TRBD1 or TRBD2 (5 bases each). The sample consisted of PBMCs. The sequence derives from a woman between 40 and 50 years old in good health. Some clones in this sample may be carry-over from other donors' samples. CDR3 sequence: CASSLEGPSSYNEQFF. The CDR3 DNA follows: TGCGCCAGCAGCTTGGAGGGACCGAGCTCCTACAATGAGCAGTTCTTC. Using reference TRBV5-1 and TRBJ2-1 for the parts outside the CDR3, the full variable domain is KAGVTQTPRYLIKTRGQQVTLSCSPISGHRSVSWYQQTPGQGLQFLFEYFSETQRNKGNFPGRFSGRQFSNSRSEMNVSTLELGDSALYLCASSLEGPSSYNEQFFGPGTRLTVL.